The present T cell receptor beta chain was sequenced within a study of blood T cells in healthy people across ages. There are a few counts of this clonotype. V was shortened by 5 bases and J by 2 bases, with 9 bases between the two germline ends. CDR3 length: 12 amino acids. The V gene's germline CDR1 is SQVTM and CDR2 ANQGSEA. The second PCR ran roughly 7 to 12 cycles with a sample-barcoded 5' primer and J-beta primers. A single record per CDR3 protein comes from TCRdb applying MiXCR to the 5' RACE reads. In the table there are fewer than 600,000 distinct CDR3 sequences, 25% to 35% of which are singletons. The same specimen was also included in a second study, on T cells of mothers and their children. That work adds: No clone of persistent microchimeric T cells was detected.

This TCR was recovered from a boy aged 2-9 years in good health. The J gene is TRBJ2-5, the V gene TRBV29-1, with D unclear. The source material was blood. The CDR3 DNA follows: TGCAGCGTTCAGCCTGGACAAGAGACCCAGTACTTC. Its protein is CSVQPGQETQYF.